Listed below are T cell receptor beta chains from one sample, sequenced in a study of T cell repertoires in cytomegalovirus infection. Which antigens these TCRs recognize remains unknown. TCRdb re-derived calls from the reads in MiXCR, one entry per CDR3 protein. The sample lists roughly 100,000 distinct CDR3 sequences; roughly two fifths were seen once. The material sequenced was CD8+ T cells from cultured PBMCs, taken from culture after CMV antigen stimulation. These receptors all stem from a human donor in good health (CMV status not recorded). Some clones in this sample may be carry-over from other donors' samples. The CDR3 runs from the conserved cysteine through the conserved F or W. Part of the rows lack a size; the others show once, few, many or a class for expanded clones.

>.|TRBV7-2
CASSPGGGTGYTF
>.|TRBV28
CASRQGVHTEAFF
>.|TRBV6-1
CASLFTGGKNEQYF
>.|TRBV4-2
CASSQGRGMTEAFF
>.|TRBV27
CASSLQGSEAFF
>many|TRBV3-1
CASSQDERGYGETQYF
>few|TRBV4-1
CASSHRTGTSGEGEQYF
>.|TRBV7-9
CASSLGVMPQHF
>.|TRBV10-3
CAISEGRPYEQYF
>.|TRBV5-4
CASSLEPDHYEQYF
>.|TRBV7-6
CASTRGAGNTGELFF
>.|TRBV24-1
CATSDPYTDTQYF
>.|TRBV2
CASSSRGPSTDTQYF
>.|TRBV12-3/TRBV12-4
CASSLAVRLAKETQYF
>few|TRBV4-1
CASSQLLQGGGGNQPQHF
>few|TRBV6-1
CASSARPGYGEETQYF
>few|TRBV6-2/TRBV6-3
CASSPRGGYTF